The present T cell receptor (beta chain) was sequenced within a study of blood T cell repertoires in COVID-19. About the research overall: Collection of acute and convalescent COVID-19 samples took place in the United States, Italy and Spain. PBMCs, B-cell-depleted T cells, or T cells provided the cDNA or gDNA that made up the material.

How the authors handled the data: Estimation of nucleated cell counts relied on the amplification of reference gene primers. Profiling relied on immunoSEQ multiplex PCR, and the TCRdb table lists in-frame clones only, not all of them. The V and J calls and clone size come from that table; D and trimming were worked out from the DNA. The sample yields approximately 260,000 clones, approximately 89% seen once. Germline trimming cut 0 bases from V and 4 bases from J; bases unmatched to any gene: 2. The CDR3 loop spans 16 amino acids. From germline, CDR1 is MNHEY and CDR2 SVGAGI. This clone was seen only once.

The specimen sequenced was peripheral blood. The chain has TRBV6-5 and TRBJ2-3; 12 bases agree with TRBD2. The receptor's source is a woman in her thirties or forties who had recovered from COVID-19. The CDR3 spells CASSYSLAGGPDTQYF. The CDR3 DNA sequence: TGTGCCAGCAGTTACTCCCTAGCGGGGGGGCCAGATACGCAGTATTTT.